This T cell receptor beta chain appears in the sequencing data of a study of T cell responses to AZD1222 COVID-19 vaccine. Germline CDR1 and CDR2: MDHEN and SYDVKM. Deletions cut 4 bases from V and 2 bases from J, with 13 bases between. This CDR3 is built from 15 residues. Sequencing was performed with immunoSEQ multiplex PCR; in TCRdb, only in-frame clones are kept and a portion is missing. The sample yields about 140,000 clones, about 90% seen once. The TCR sequence derives from an adult who received the AZD1222 COVID-19 vaccine. The sequencing used peripheral blood, collected 28 days after the second AZD1222 dose. The chain combines TRBV28 with TRBJ2-3; D may be TRBD1 (5 bases). The CDR3 coding sequence is TGTGCCAGCAGTTCAGGGAATAGAAACACAGATACGCAGTATTTT. As protein: CASSSGNRNTDTQYF.